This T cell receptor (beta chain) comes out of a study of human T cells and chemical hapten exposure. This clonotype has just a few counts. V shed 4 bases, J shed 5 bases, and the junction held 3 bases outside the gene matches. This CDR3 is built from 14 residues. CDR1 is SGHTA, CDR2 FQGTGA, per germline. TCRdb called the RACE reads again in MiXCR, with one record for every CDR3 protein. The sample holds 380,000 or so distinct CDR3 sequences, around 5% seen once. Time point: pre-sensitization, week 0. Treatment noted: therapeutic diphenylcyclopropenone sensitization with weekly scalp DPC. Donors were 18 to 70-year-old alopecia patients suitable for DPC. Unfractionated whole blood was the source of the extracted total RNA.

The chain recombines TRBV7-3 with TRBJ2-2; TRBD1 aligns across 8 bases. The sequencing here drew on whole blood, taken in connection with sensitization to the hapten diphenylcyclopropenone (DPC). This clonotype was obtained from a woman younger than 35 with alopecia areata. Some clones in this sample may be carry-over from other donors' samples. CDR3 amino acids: CASSSYRGTGELFF. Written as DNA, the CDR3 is TGTGCCAGCAGCTCCTACAGGGGGACCGGGGAGCTGTTTTTT.